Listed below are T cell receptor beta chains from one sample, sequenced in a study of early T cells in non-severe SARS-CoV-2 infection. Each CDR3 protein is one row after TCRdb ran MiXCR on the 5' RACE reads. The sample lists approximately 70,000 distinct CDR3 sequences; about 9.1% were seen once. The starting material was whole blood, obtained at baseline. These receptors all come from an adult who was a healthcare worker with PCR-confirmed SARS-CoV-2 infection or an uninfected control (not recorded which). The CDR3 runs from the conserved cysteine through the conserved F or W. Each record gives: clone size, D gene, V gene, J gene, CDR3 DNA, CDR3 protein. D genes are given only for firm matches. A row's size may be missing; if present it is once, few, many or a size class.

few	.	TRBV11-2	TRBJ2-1	TGTGCCAGCAGCCGTGCACGTCCTACCTACAATGAGCAGTTCTTC	CASSRARPTYNEQFF
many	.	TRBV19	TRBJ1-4	TGTGCCAGTAGTATAAGCGGACCGAGGGGTGAAAAACTGTTTTTT	CASSISGPRGEKLFF
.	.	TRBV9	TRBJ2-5	TGTGCCAGCAGCGTAGCTGAAGGGGGTTCTCGAGAGACCCAGTACTTC	CASSVAEGGSRETQYF
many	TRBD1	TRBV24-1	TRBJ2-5	TGTGCCACCAGTGACCATGGACAGGGCAGCGAGACCCAGTACTTC	CATSDHGQGSETQYF
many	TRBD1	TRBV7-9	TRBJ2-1	TGTGCCAGCAGCTTACTTGTTTTGGGACAGGGCTATGAGCAGTTCTTC	CASSLLVLGQGYEQFF
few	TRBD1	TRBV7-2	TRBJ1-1	TGTGCCAGCAGCACACAGGGGGCCTACACTGAAGCTTTCTTT	CASSTQGAYTEAFF
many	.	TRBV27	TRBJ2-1	TGTGCCAGCAGTTTATGGGGACGGCACTCCTACAATGAGCAGTTCTTC	CASSLWGRHSYNEQFF
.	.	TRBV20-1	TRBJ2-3	TGCAGTGCAAAGCCAACGACTACCACAGATACGCAGTATTTT	CSAKPTTTTDTQYF
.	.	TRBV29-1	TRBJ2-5	TGCAGCGTTAGGGGTATTGTGGAGACCCAGTACTTC	CSVRGIVETQYF
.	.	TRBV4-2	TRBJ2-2	TGTGCCAGCAGCCAAGCGGAGAACACCGGGGAGCTGTTTTTT	CASSQAENTGELFF
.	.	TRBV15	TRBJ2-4	TGTGCCACCAGCAACACGGAAGAACTAGCCAAAAACATTCAGTACTTC	CATSNTEELAKNIQYF
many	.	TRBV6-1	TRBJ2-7	TGTGCCATCAGTCGGGGCTCCTACGAGCAGTACTTC	CAISRGSYEQYF
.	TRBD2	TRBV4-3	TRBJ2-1	TGCGCCAGCAGCCAAGAGGCGGGAGGGCCGGGCTCCTACAATGAGCAGTTCTTC	CASSQEAGGPGSYNEQFF
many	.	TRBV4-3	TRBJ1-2	TGCGCCAGCAGCCAAGGCAACAGACTAAGCTATGGCTACACCTTC	CASSQGNRLSYGYTF
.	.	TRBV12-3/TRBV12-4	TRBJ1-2	TGTGCCAGCAGCACTACGAAATATGGCTACACCTTC	CASSTTKYGYTF
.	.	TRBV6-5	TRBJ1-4	TGTGCCAGCAGCCACCGCTTCGGGGGATCCATAACTAATGAAAAACTGTTTTTT	CASSHRFGGSITNEKLFF
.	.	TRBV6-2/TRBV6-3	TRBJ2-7	TGTGCCAGCAGTTACTCGATTGTTGGGCAGATCTACGAGCAGTACTTC	CASSYSIVGQIYEQYF
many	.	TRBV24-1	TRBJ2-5	TGTGCCACCAGTGATTCAAGTTTGGAGACCCAGTACTTC	CATSDSSLETQYF
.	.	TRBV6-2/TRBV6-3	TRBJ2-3	TGTGCCAGCAGTAGTATGTTGACAGGACTTGCGCAGTATTTT	CASSSMLTGLAQYF
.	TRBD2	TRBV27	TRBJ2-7	TGTGCCAGCAGTCCAGGACTAGCGGGAGTTAGAGAGCAGTACTTC	CASSPGLAGVREQYF
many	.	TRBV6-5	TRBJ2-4	TGTGCCAGCAGTTACGGACCAGCCAAAAACATTCAGTACTTC	CASSYGPAKNIQYF
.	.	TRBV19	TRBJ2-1	TGTGCCAGTAGCACGGACCCCAACAATGAGCAGTTCTTC	CASSTDPNNEQFF
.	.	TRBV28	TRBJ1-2	TGTGCCATCACACAGGGACCCTTCTATGGCTACACCTTC	CAITQGPFYGYTF
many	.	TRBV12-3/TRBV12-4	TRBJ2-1	TGTGCCAGCAGTTTATTCAGGGAGAATGAGCAGTTCTTC	CASSLFRENEQFF
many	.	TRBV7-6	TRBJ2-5	TGTGCCAGCAGCTTAGGACGACAAGAGACCCAGTACTTC	CASSLGRQETQYF
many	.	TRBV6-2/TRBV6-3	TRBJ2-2	TGTGCCAGCAGTTTGACAGTCACCGGGGAGCTGTTTTTT	CASSLTVTGELFF
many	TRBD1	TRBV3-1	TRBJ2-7	TGTGCCAGCAGGGCCGGGACAGGGACAGACCGCGAGCAGTACTTC	CASRAGTGTDREQYF
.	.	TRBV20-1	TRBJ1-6	TGCAGTGCACGGTCAGAAAATAATTCACCCCTCCACTTT	CSARSENNSPLHF
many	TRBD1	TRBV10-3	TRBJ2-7	TGTGCCATCAGTGCGTCCCGGGACAGGGGGTCCTACGAGCAGTACTTC	CAISASRDRGSYEQYF
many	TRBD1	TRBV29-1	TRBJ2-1	TGCAGCGTTGATTCGCTACAGGGGTTCCACTATGAGCAGTTCTTC	CSVDSLQGFHYEQFF
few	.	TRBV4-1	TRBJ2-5	TGCGCCAGCAGCCAAGCCCCGGGGGAGACCCAGTACTTC	CASSQAPGETQYF
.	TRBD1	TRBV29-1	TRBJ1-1	TGCAGCGTAGGGTATGTGGGACAGCACAACACTGAAGCTTTCTTT	CSVGYVGQHNTEAFF